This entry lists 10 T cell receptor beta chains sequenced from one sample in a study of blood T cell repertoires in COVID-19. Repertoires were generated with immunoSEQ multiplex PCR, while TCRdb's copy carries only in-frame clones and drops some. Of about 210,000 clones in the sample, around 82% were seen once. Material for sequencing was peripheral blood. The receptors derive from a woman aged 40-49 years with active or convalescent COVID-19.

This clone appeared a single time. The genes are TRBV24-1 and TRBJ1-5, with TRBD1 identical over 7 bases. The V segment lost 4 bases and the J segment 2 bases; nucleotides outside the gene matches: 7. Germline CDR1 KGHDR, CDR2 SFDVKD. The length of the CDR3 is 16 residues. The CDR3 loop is CATSDGQGVGNQPQHF. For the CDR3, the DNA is TGTGCCACCAGTGACGGTCAGGGGGTTGGCAATCAGCCCCAGCATTTT.

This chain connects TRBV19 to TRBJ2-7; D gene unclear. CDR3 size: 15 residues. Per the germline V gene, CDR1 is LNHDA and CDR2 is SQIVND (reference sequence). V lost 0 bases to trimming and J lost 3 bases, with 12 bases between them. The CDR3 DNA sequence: TGTGCCAGTAGTATAGATCTGGGCGCTCACTACGAGCAGTACTTC. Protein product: CASSIDLGAHYEQYF.

The CDR3 region is CASSLEGGAGNTIYF. CDR3 in DNA: TGTGCCAGCAGTTTAGAAGGGGGCGCTGGAAACACCATATATTTT. This sequence joins TRBV27 and TRBJ1-3, with 7 bases lining up with TRBD1. This CDR3 is 15 amino acids long. Germline V gene sequence: CDR1 MNHEY, CDR2 SMNVEV (reference sequence). J lost 2 bases, V lost 2 bases, and 3 bases had no gene match.

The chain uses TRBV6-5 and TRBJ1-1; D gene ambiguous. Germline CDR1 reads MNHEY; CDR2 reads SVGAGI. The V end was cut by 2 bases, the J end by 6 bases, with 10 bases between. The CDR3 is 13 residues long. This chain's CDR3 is CASSYPGSSEAFF. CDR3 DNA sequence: TGTGCCAGCAGTTACCCAGGCAGCTCTGAAGCTTTCTTT.

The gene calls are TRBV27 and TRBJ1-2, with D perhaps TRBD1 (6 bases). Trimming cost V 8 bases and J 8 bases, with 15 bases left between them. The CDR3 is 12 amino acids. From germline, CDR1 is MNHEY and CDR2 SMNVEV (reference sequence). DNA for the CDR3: TGTGCCAGCTTCTCCGGGGGGCAAGGCTACACCTTC. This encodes CASFSGGQGYTF.

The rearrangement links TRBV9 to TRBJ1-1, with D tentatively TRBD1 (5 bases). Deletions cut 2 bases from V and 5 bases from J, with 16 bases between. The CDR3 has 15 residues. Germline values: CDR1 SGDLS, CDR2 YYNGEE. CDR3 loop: CASSVAPGGGTEAFF. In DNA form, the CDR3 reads TGTGCCAGCAGCGTTGCCCCCGGGGGTGGAACTGAAGCTTTCTTT.

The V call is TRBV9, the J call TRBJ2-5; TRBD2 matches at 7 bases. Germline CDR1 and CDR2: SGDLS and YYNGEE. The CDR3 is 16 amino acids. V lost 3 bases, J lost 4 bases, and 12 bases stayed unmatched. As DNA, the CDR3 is TGTGCCAGCAGCGCAACCCCTGGGGGGAGGGGAGAGACCCAGTACTTC. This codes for CASSATPGGRGETQYF. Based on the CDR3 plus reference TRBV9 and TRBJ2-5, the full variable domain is DSGVTQTPKHLITATGQRVTLRCSPRSGDLSVYWYQQSLDQGLQFLIQYYNGEERAKGNILERFSAQQFPDLHSELNLSSLELGDSALYFCASSATPGGRGETQYFGPGTRLLVL.

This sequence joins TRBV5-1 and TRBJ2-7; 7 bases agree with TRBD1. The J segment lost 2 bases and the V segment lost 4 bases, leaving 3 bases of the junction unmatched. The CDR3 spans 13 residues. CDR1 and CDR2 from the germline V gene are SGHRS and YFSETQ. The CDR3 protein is CASSPQGAYEQYF. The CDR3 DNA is TGCGCCAGCAGCCCCCAGGGGGCCTACGAGCAGTACTTC.

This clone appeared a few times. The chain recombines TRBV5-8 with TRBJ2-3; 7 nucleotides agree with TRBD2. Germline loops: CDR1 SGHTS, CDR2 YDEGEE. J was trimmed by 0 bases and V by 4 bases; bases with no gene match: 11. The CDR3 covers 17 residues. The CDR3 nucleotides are TGTGCCAGCAGCCGGGGAGCGGGAACACCTAGCACAGATACGCAGTATTTT. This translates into CASSRGAGTPSTDTQYF. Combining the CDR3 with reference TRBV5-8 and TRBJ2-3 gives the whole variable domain EAGVTQSPTHLIKTRGQQATLRCSPISGHTSVYWYQQALGLGLQFLLWYDEGEERNRGNFPPRFSGRQFPNYSSELNVNALELEDSALYLCASSRGAGTPSTDTQYFGPGTRLTVL.

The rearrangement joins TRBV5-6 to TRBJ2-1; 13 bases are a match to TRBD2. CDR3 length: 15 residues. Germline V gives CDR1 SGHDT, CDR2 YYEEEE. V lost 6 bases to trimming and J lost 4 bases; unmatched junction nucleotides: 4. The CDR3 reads CASTRGLAGYNEQFF. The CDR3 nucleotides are TGTGCCAGCACCAGGGGACTAGCGGGGTACAATGAGCAGTTCTTC.